The TCR beta chain described here comes from a study of T cells in Graves' hyperthyroidism and ophthalmopathy. Study-level points and caveats: Most thyroid clonotypes that were expanded above 0.001 also turned up in blood. A 13 V-J model separated ophthalmopathy from stable hyperthyroidism.

This clonotype has more than one count but fewer than ten. Its target is unknown. This CDR3 region has 15 residues. The germline CDR1 and CDR2 sequences are ENHRY and SYGVKD. V lost 10 bases, J lost 1 base, and 10 bases stayed unmatched. Diagnoses were established using clinical symptoms, serum thyroxine and TRAb, thyroid ultrasound and orbital computed tomography. Amplification targeted TCR beta CDR3 regions from RNA transcripts. Researchers ran a first-round RT-PCR on the TCR CDR3 using the HTBI primer set. TCRdb recomputed calls from the multiplex PCR reads with MiXCR, one row per CDR3 protein. The profile shows about 610,000 distinct CDR3 sequences, more than 45% of them singletons.

The rearrangement joins TRBV10-3 to TRBJ2-5, with 9 bases identical to TRBD1. The source is a woman aged 18 to 35 with Graves' hyperthyroidism. Sequenced input: peripheral blood or thyroid tissue (not recorded which). The CDR3 bases are TGTGCCAGCGCCCCCGGGACAGGGATCCAAGAGACCCAGTACTTC. This gives the protein CASAPGTGIQETQYF.